This TCR beta chain came from a study of T cell responses to AZD1222 COVID-19 vaccine. Study conclusions and caveats: Spike-specific TCR breadth and depth grew following two AZD1222 doses.

CDR3 length: 13 amino acids. Germline V gene lookup returns CDR1 SGHVS and CDR2 FQNEAQ. With 5 bases removed from V and 7 bases from J, the gap between germline ends came to 11 bases. Data came from immunoSEQ multiplex PCR; TCRdb stores just in-frame clones and leaves some out. Here the sample spans under 200,000 clones, 88% being singletons. Comment on this clone: Antigen unknown.

This specimen was peripheral blood, taken 28 days after the second AZD1222 dose. The clonotype originates from an adult who received the AZD1222 COVID-19 vaccine. This chain joins TRBV7-8 and TRBJ2-2; D uncertain. The CDR3 is CASSHDPNGELFF. The CDR3 coding sequence is TGTGCCAGCAGCCACGACCCGAACGGGGAGCTGTTTTTT. The variable domain in full, with the rest retrieved from reference TRBV7-8 and TRBJ2-2, is GAGVSQSPRYKVAKRGQDVALRCDPISGHVSLFWYQQALGQGPEFLTYFQNEAQLDKSGLPSDRFFAERPEGSVSTLKIQRTQQEDSAVYLCASSHDPNGELFFGEGSRLTVL.